This TCR beta chain was captured in a study of a mutant IDH1 vaccine in newly diagnosed glioma. About the research overall: Radiotherapy alone preceded vaccination by 4-6 weeks; alternatively, vaccination started with temozolomide cycles. Visit V13 took place at week 47, and visit V12 happened at week 35.

Of note for this clone: The antigen remains undetermined.

The repertoire was sequenced with immunoSEQ multiplex PCR; TCRdb's copy has only in-frame clones and lacks some. Here the sample spans 25,000 to 40,000 clones, 79% being singletons. Time point specified: week 35, safety follow-up. Each vaccine dose was 300 ug of mutant IDH1 20-mer peptide, with topical imiquimod. This receptor was taken from a young woman with glioma. Some clones in this sample may be carry-over from other donors' samples. This specimen consisted of PBMCs, obtained from a glioma patient whose treatment included an IDH1 peptide vaccine.

CDR3 in amino acids: CASSTERRFEKLFF. The CDR3 DNA sequence: TGTGCCAGCAGTACGGAACGCCGCTTCGAAAAACTGTTTTTT. The chain carries TRBV6-5 and TRBJ1-4; D unresolved. V dropped 5 bases and J dropped 8 bases, with 15 bases sitting between them. CDR1 is MNHEY and CDR2 is SVGAGI in the germline V gene. This CDR3 has 14 residues.